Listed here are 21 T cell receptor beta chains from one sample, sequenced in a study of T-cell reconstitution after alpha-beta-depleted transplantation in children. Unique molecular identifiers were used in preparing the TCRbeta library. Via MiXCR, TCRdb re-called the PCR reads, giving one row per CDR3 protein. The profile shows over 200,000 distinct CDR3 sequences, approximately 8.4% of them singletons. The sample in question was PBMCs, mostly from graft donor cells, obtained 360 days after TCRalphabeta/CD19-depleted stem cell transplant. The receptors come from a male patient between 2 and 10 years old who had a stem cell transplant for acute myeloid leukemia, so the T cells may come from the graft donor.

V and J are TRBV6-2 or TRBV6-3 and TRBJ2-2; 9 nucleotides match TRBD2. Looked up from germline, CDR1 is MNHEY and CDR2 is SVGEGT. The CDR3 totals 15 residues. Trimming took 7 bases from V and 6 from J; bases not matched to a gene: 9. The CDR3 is CASTSWTSDAGELFF. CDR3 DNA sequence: TGTGCCAGCACCTCCTGGACTAGCGACGCCGGGGAGCTGTTTTTT.

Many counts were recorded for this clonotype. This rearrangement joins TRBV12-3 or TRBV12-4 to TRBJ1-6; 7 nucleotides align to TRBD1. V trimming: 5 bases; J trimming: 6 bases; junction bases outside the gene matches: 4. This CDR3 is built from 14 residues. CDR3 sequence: CASSPRGPNSPLHF. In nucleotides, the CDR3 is TGTGCCAGCAGTCCTAGGGGGCCTAATTCACCCCTCCACTTT.

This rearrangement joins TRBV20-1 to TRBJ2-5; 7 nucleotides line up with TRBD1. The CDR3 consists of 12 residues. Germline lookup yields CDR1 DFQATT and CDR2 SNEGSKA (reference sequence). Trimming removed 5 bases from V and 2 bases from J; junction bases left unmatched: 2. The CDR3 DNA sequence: TGCAGTGCTCCGGACAGGCAAGAGACCCAGTACTTC. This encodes CSAPDRQETQYF.

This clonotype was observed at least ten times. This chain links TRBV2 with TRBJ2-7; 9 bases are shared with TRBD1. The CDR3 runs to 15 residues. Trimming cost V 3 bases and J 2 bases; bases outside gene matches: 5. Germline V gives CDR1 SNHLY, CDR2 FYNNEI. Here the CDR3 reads CASSEGQGHTYEQYV. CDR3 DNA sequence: TGTGCCAGCAGTGAGGGACAGGGCCATACCTACGAGCAGTACGTC.

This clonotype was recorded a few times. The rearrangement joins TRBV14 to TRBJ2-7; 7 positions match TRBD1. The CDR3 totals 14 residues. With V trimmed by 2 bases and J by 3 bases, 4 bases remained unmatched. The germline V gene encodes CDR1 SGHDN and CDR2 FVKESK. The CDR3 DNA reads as TGTGCCAGCAGCCAACCGGGACAGCACTACGAGCAGTACTTC. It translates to CASSQPGQHYEQYF.

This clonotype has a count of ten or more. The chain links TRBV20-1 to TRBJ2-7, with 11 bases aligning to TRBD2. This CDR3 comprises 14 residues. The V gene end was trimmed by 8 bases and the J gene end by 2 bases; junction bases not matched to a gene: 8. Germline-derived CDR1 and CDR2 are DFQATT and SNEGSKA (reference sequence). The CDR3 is CSCPGLADPYEQYF. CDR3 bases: TGCAGTTGCCCGGGACTAGCGGATCCCTACGAGCAGTACTTC.

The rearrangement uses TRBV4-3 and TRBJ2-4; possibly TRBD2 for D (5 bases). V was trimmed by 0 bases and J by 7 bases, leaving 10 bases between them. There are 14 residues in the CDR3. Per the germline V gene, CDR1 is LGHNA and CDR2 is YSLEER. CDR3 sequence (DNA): TGCGCCAGCAGCCAAGAACTAGATGGGAACATTCAGTACTTC. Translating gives CASSQELDGNIQYF.

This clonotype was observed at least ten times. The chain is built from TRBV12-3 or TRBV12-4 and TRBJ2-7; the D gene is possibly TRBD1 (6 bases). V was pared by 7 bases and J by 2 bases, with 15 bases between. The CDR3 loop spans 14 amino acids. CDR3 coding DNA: TGTGCCAGCACCCCGGACAGCTTCCCCTACGAGCAGTACTTC. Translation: CASTPDSFPYEQYF.

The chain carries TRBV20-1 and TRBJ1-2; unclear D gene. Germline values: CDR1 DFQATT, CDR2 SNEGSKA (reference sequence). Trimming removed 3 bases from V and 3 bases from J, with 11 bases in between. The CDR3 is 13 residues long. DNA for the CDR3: TGCAGTGCTAGCCCACCGGGCGACTATGGCTACACCTTC. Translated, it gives CSASPPGDYGYTF.

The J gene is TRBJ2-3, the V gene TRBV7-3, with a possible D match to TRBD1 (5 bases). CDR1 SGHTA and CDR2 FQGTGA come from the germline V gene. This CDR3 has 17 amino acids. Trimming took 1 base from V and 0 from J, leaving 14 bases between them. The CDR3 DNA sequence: TGTGCCAGCAGCTTAAACCCCCCAGGGCGGAGCACAGATACGCAGTATTTT. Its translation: CASSLNPPGRSTDTQYF. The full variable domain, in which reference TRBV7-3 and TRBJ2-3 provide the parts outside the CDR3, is GAGVSQTPSNKVTEKGKYVELRCDPISGHTALYWYRQSLGQGPEFLIYFQGTGAADDSGLPNDRFFAVRPEGSVSTLKIQRTERGDSAVYLCASSLNPPGRSTDTQYFGPGTRLTVL.

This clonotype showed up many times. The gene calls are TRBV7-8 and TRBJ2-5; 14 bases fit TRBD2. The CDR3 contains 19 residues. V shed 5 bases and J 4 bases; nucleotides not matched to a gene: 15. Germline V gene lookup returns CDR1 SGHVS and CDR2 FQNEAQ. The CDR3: CASSPQSGTSGSLGETQYF. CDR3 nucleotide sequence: TGTGCCAGCAGCCCCCAATCCGGGACTAGCGGGAGTTTAGGAGAGACCCAGTACTTC.

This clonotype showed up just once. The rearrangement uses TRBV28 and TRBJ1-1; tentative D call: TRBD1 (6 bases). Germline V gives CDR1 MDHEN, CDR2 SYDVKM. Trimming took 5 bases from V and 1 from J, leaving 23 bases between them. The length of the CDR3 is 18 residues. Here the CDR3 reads CASSVLNRGGAWNTEAFF. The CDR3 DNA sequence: TGTGCCAGCAGTGTACTAAACCGGGGGGGGGCCTGGAACACTGAAGCTTTCTTT.

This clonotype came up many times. The CDR3 spells CSVEEGTGTDTQYF. CDR3 in DNA: TGCAGCGTTGAAGAAGGGACAGGGACAGATACGCAGTATTTT. V gene TRBV29-1 combines with J gene TRBJ2-3; 9 bases map to TRBD1. The CDR3 has 14 amino acids. The V and J ends lost 0 bases and 3 bases, in that order; junction bases with no gene match: 1. The V gene's germline CDR1 is SQVTM and CDR2 ANQGSEA.

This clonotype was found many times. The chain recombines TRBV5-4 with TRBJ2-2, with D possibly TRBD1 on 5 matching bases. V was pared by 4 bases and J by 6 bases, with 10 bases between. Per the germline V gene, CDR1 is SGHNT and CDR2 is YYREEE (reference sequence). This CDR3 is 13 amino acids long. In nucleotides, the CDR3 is TGTGCCAGCAGCCAAGACAGCCCCGGGGAGCTGTTTTTT. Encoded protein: CASSQDSPGELFF. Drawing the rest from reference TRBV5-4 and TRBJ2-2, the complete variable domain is ETGVTQSPTHLIKTRGQQVTLRCSSQSGHNTVSWYQQALGQGPQFIFQYYREEENGRGNFPPRFSGLQFPNYSSELNVNALELDDSALYLCASSQDSPGELFFGEGSRLTVL.

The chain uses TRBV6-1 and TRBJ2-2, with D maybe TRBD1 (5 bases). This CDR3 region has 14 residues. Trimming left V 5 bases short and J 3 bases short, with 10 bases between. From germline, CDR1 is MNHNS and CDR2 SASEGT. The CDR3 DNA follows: TGTGCCAGCAGTCTGGACACGTACACCGGGGAGCTGTTTTTT. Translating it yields CASSLDTYTGELFF.

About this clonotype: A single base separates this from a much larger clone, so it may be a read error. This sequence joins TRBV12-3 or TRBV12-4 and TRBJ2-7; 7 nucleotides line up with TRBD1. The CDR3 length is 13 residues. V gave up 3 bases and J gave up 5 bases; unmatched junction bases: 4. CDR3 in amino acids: CASSFGQVNEQYF. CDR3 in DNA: TGTGCCAGCAGTTTTGGACAGGTCAACGAGCAGTACTTC.

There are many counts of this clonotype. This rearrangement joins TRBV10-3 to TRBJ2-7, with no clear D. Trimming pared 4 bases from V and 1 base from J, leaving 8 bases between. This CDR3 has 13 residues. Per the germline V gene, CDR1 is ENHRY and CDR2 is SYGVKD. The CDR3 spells CAISAPGSYEQYF. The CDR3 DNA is TGTGCCATCAGTGCCCCAGGATCCTACGAGCAGTACTTC.

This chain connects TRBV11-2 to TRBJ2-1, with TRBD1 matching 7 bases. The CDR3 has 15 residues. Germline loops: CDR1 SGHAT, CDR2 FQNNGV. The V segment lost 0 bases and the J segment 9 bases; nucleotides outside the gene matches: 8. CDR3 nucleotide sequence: TGTGCCAGCAGCTTAGATCTGGGACAGTACGTTGAGCAGTTCTTC. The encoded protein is CASSLDLGQYVEQFF.

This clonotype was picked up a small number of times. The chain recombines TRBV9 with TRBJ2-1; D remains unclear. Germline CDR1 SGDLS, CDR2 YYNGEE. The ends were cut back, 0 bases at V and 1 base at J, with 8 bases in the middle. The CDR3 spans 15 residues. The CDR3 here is CASSVVPESYNEQFF. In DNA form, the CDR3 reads TGTGCCAGCAGCGTAGTCCCGGAGTCCTACAATGAGCAGTTCTTC.

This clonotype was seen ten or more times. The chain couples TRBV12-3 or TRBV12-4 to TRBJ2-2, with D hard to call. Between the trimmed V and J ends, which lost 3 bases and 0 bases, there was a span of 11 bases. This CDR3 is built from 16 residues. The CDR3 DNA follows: TGTGCCAGCAGTTTGTTGGGATCCTCGAACACCGGGGAGCTGTTTTTT. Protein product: CASSLLGSSNTGELFF.

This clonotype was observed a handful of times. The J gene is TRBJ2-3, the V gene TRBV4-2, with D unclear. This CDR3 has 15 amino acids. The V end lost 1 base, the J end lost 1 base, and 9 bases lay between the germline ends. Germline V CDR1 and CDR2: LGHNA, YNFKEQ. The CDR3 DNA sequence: TGTGCCAGCAGCCAAGGGGCTGTGGGCACAGATACGCAGTATTTT. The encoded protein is CASSQGAVGTDTQYF.